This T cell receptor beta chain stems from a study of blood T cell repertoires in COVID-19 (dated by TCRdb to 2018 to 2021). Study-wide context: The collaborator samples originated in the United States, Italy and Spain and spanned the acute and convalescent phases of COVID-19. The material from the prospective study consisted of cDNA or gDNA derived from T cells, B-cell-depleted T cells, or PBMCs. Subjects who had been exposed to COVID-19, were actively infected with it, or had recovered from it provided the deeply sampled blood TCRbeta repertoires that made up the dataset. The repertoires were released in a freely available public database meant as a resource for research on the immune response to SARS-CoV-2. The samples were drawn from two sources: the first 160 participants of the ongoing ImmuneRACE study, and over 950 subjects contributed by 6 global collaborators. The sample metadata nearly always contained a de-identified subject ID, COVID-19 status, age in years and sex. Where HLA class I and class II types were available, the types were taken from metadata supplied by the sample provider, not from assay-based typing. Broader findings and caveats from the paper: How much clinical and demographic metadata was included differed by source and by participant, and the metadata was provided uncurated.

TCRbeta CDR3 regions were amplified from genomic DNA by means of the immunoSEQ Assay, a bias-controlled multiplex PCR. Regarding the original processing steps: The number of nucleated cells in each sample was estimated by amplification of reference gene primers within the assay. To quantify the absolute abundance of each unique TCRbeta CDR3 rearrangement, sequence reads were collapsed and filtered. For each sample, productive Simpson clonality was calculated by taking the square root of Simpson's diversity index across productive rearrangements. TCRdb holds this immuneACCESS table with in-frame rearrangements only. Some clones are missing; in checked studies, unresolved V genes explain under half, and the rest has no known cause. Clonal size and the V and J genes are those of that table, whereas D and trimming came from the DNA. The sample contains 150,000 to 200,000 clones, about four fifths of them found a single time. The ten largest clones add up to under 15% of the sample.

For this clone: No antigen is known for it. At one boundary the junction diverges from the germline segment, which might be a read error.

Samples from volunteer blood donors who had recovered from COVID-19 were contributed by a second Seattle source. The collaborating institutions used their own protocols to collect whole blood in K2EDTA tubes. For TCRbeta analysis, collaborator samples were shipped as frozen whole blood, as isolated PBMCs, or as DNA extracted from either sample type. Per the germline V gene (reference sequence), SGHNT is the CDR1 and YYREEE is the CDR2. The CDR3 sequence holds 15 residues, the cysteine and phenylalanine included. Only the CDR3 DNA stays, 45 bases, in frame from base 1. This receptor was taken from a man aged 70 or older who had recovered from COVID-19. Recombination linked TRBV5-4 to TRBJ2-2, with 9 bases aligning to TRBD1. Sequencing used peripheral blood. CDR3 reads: CASSGQGRNPGELFF. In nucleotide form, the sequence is TGTGCCAGCAGCGGACAGGGGAGGAACCCCGGGGAGCTGTTTTTT. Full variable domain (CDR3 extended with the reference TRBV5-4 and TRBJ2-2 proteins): ETGVTQSPTHLIKTRGQQVTLRCSSQSGHNTVSWYQQALGQGPQFIFQYYREEENGRGNFPPRFSGLQFPNYSSELNVNALELDDSALYLCASSGQGRNPGELFFGEGSRLTVL.